The 14 T cell receptor beta chains below all came from one sample that was sequenced in a study of neurological immune-mediated disorders. TCRdb re-analysed the 5' RACE reads in MiXCR, keeping a single row per CDR3 protein. This sample has tens of thousands of distinct CDR3 sequences, with roughly 12% found just once. Time point reported: longitudinal time-point 3. Specimen: PBMCs. Every receptor here comes from a man aged 30 to 39 in good health.

This clonotype was recorded at least ten times. The rearrangement links TRBV5-1 to TRBJ2-7, with 11 bases that match TRBD2. This CDR3 has 16 residues. The germline CDR1 and CDR2 sequences are SGHRS and YFSETQ. J lost 3 bases, V lost 4 bases, and 9 bases had no gene match. This CDR3 reads CASSEIGTSGSYEQYF. As DNA, the CDR3 is TGCGCCAGCAGCGAAATAGGGACTAGCGGCAGCTACGAGCAGTACTTC.

The rearrangement uses TRBV19 and TRBJ2-7; 8 bases fit TRBD1. Germline CDR1 LNHDA, CDR2 SQIVND (reference sequence). The CDR3 covers 15 residues. The V gene end was trimmed by 5 bases and the J gene end by 3 bases; junction bases not matched to a gene: 9. Here the CDR3 DNA reads TGTGCCAGTAGTCCGGGGACAGGCGGAAACTACGAGCAGTACTTC. This sequence encodes CASSPGTGGNYEQYF.

Many counts were recorded for this clonotype. V usage is TRBV10-3 and J usage is TRBJ2-3; 11 nucleotides match TRBD2. This CDR3 contains 15 residues. Trimming took 3 bases from V and 4 from J; bases not matched to a gene: 3. Germline assignment: CDR1 ENHRY and CDR2 SYGVKD. In nucleotides, the CDR3 is TGTGCCATCAGTGACCTAGCGGGGGGCGCAGATACGCAGTATTTT. This encodes CAISDLAGGADTQYF.

Many counts were recorded for this clonotype. The genes are TRBV5-1 and TRBJ1-1; tentative D call: TRBD1 (5 bases). Germline V gene data show CDR1 as SGHRS and CDR2 as YFSETQ. This CDR3 is built from 15 residues. Deletions cut 4 bases from V and 6 bases from J, with 19 bases between. CDR3 residues: CASSLPGTRHPEAFF. The CDR3 region has the DNA TGCGCCAGCAGCCTACCCGGGACCAGGCACCCTGAAGCTTTCTTT.

This clonotype was recorded at least ten times. The chain joins TRBV10-2 to TRBJ2-1; D may be TRBD2 (6 bases). The CDR3 is made up of 13 amino acids. Germline V lookup: CDR1 WSHSY, CDR2 SAAADI. The V end lost 4 bases, the J end lost 5 bases, and 9 bases lay between the germline ends. DNA of the CDR3: TGCGCCAGCAGTGGGGGACTGAACAATGAGCAGTTCTTC. Its protein product is CASSGGLNNEQFF.

The chain is built from TRBV15 and TRBJ1-5; D is uncertain. Per germline, CDR1 LNHNV and CDR2 YYDKDF (reference sequence). V shed 3 bases and J shed 3 bases, with 3 bases lying between them. The CDR3 consists of 12 residues. The CDR3 nucleotides are TGTGCCACCAGCAGTCTCAATCAGCCCCAGCATTTT. Translating gives CATSSLNQPQHF.

This clonotype came up many times. The J gene is TRBJ1-2, the V gene TRBV29-1; D gene unclear. CDR1 SQVTM and CDR2 ANQGSEA come from the germline V gene. This CDR3 region has 13 residues. V was shortened by 4 bases and J by 4 bases, with 13 bases between the two germline ends. CDR3 coding DNA: TGCAGCGTTGTCCGGGATGCGGGCTATGGCTACACCTTC. It yields the protein CSVVRDAGYGYTF.

This clonotype was observed once. The junction shows a germline mismatch at one end, possibly a read error. The J gene is TRBJ2-7, the V gene TRBV12-3 or TRBV12-4; D might be TRBD1 or TRBD2, each matching 5 bases. The CDR3 has 12 residues. CDR3 bases: TGTGACAGCAGTTTGGGACCGGGAGAGCAGTACTTC. This encodes CDSSLGPGEQYF.

This clonotype showed up many times. The J gene is TRBJ2-7, the V gene TRBV5-1; 7 nucleotides agree with TRBD1. The CDR3 length is 16 residues. Germline CDR1 SGHRS, CDR2 YFSETQ. The J segment lost 0 bases and the V segment lost 3 bases, leaving 9 bases of the junction unmatched. The CDR3 loop is CASSYMGQWSSYEQYF. In DNA form, the CDR3 reads TGCGCCAGCAGCTATATGGGACAGTGGAGCTCCTACGAGCAGTACTTC.

This clonotype was counted ten times or more. The chain couples TRBV5-6 to TRBJ2-3; D is unclear. The CDR3 is made up of 13 amino acids. V was cut by 0 bases and J by 2 bases, with 4 bases left in between. Per germline, CDR1 SGHDT and CDR2 YYEEEE. The DNA of the CDR3 is TGTGCCAGCAGCTTGGGTGCCACAGATACGCAGTATTTT. Translating gives CASSLGATDTQYF.

In its sample, this clonotype was seen many times. The chain links TRBV5-5 to TRBJ2-5; D perhaps matches TRBD2 (5 bases). There are 16 residues in the CDR3. The V and J ends lost 3 bases and 1 base respectively, with 16 bases between them. CDR1 and CDR2 from the germline V gene are SGHKS and YYEKEE (reference sequence). The chain's CDR3 is CASSYAVRATQETQYF. The CDR3 coding sequence is TGTGCCAGCAGCTATGCCGTGCGGGCTACCCAAGAGACCCAGTACTTC.

The count of this clonotype is one. V and J are TRBV5-6 and TRBJ2-4; TRBD1 agrees at 11 bases. Germline lookup yields CDR1 SGHDT and CDR2 YYEEEE. V was pared by 0 bases and J by 3 bases, with 5 bases of the junction left unmatched. This CDR3 has 17 residues. The chain's CDR3 is CASSLAGQGDIKNIQYF. The CDR3 region has the DNA TGTGCCAGCAGCTTGGCGGGACAGGGGGATATCAAAAACATTCAGTACTTC.

This clonotype was seen repeatedly, ten times or more. V and J are TRBV9 and TRBJ2-1; TRBD2 matches at 13 bases. The germline V gene encodes CDR1 SGDLS and CDR2 YYNGEE. Trimming at V came to 4 bases and at J to 8 bases, leaving 6 bases not matched to a gene. This CDR3 has 15 amino acids. The CDR3 DNA follows: TGTGCCAGCAGCTCACTAGCGGGAGGGCCCCATGAGCAGTTCTTC. This translates into CASSSLAGGPHEQFF.

Ten or more counts support this clonotype. CDR3 protein: CASSPPLNRGLHTEAFF. CDR3 coding DNA: TGTGCCAGCAGCCCCCCCCTCAACAGGGGGCTGCACACTGAAGCTTTCTTT. The J gene is TRBJ1-1, the V gene TRBV28; 9 nucleotides align to TRBD1. This CDR3 comprises 17 residues. V lost 6 bases, J lost 3 bases, and 14 bases stayed unmatched. CDR1 MDHEN and CDR2 SYDVKM come from the germline V gene.